This TCR beta chain was identified in a study of a mutant IDH1 vaccine in newly diagnosed glioma. In the study overall: The treated group averaged 40.4 years old and was roughly 60% male, around 38% female.

Clones were sequenced by immunoSEQ multiplex PCR, and TCRdb holds only the in-frame ones, with some missing. In the table there are fewer than 35,000 clones, roughly 90% of which are singletons. With respect to this clone: What it recognizes is unknown.

This CDR3 comprises 14 residues. Germline-derived CDR1 and CDR2 are SNHLY and FYNNEI. V was cut by 1 base and J by 13 bases, with 14 bases left in between. Time point specified: week 23, last vaccination. With topical imiquimod, each dose of the vaccine consisted of 300 ug of mutant IDH1 20-mer peptide. The input for sequencing was PBMCs, taken from a glioma patient whose treatment included an IDH1 peptide vaccine. This receptor was obtained from a man aged 40-49 years with glioma. This chain links TRBV2 with TRBJ1-6; D unclear. DNA for the CDR3: TGTGCCAGCAGTGAAGGAGACTCCCATCTCCCCCTCCACTTT. It codes for CASSEGDSHLPLHF.